A single sample is the source of the 5 T cell receptor beta chains below, sequenced in a study of post-analysis software for immune sequencing data. Libraries were made from TCR beta cDNA, and they carried unique molecular identifiers. TCRdb re-called the PCR reads through MiXCR, storing one row per CDR3 protein. The table has approximately 660,000 distinct CDR3 sequences, 55% to 60% seen once. Their antigens remain unidentified. Findings of the study overall: In patients, about 5 TRBV segments were more frequent than in controls, with TRBV5-6, TRBV5-1 and TRBV20-1 among them.

Sequencing was carried out using blood. These receptors all stem from a girl between 2 and 10 years old with multiple sclerosis.

The chain links TRBV20-1 to TRBJ2-3, with 7 positions matching TRBD2. Trimming cost V 5 bases and J 1 base; bases outside gene matches: 9. From germline, CDR1 is DFQATT and CDR2 SNEGSKA (reference sequence). The CDR3 covers 15 residues. This chain's CDR3 is CSAPMRGGGTDTQYF. The CDR3 bases are TGCAGTGCTCCCATGAGGGGAGGGGGCACAGATACGCAGTATTTT.

The gene calls are TRBV12-3 or TRBV12-4 and TRBJ2-1, with D maybe TRBD2 (6 bases). The CDR3 runs to 12 residues. V lost 5 bases, J lost 10 bases, and 12 bases lay in between. The CDR3: CASSPNGGEQFF. The DNA of the CDR3 is TGTGCCAGCAGTCCCAACGGAGGGGAGCAGTTCTTC.

The chain uses TRBV7-9 and TRBJ2-5, with TRBD1 identical over 9 bases. CDR3 length equals 16 residues. The V gene's germline CDR1 is SEHNR and CDR2 FQNEAQ (reference sequence). Trimming cost V 0 bases and J 5 bases; bases outside gene matches: 7. DNA for the CDR3: TGTGCCAGCAGCTTAGCGCCCAGGGACAGGGCGGAGACCCAGTACTTC. Translated: CASSLAPRDRAETQYF.

The table lists this clonotype with a count of one. CDR3 nucleotides: TGTGCCAGCAGCTCAGACAGGGGATGGGAGACCCAGTACTTC. It specifies CASSSDRGWETQYF. This chain links TRBV7-9 with TRBJ2-7; 8 bases line up with TRBD1. The J call could be wrong; TRBJ2-5 is a better fit for the DNA end. This CDR3 is 14 amino acids long. CDR1 and CDR2 from the germline V gene are SEHNR and FQNEAQ (reference sequence).

Ten or more counts support this clonotype. The junction shows a germline mismatch at one end, possibly a read error. This rearrangement joins TRBV5-1 to TRBJ2-5; a weak D match, TRBD2 (6 bases). CDR1 and CDR2 from the germline V gene are SGHRS and YFSETQ. The CDR3 spans 14 residues. Here the CDR3 reads CASSLSGDQETQYF. As DNA, the CDR3 is TGTGCCAGCAGCTTATCGGGGGATCAAGAGACCCAGTACTTC. The entire variable domain, with the rest obtained from reference TRBV5-1 and TRBJ2-5, is as follows: KAGVTQTPRYLIKTRGQQVTLSCSPISGHRSVSWYQQTPGQGLQFLFEYFSETQRNKGNFPGRFSGRQFSNSRSEMNVSTLELGDSALYLCASSLSGDQETQYFGPGTRLLVL.